Given below is one T cell receptor beta chain in context. The antigen is undetermined. A fixed DNA input of roughly 0.35 ug was used per bulk PBMC sample. Assay used: immunoSEQ multiplex PCR; TCRdb lists only in-frame clones, some missing. The sample holds approximately 7,000 clones, approximately 83% seen once. This sample is part of a study of blood T cell dynamics during melanoma immunotherapy. Study at large: Patients with metastatic melanoma got pembrolizumab or nivolumab-ipilimumab as first-line care. Whole-study findings and limits: Whether repertoire-driving clones were melanoma-specific could not be determined.

V was pared by 1 base and J by 0 bases, with 10 bases between. CDR1 and CDR2 from the germline V gene are SGHNT and YYREEE (reference sequence). This CDR3 contains 16 residues. Time point noted: pre-treatment baseline. Blood was drawn before treatment and at week 3 after checkpoint blockade. The receptor was derived from a human donor with melanoma. Some clones in this sample may be carry-over from other donors' samples. J is TRBJ1-4 and V is TRBV5-4; weak D call: TRBD1 (5 bases). This material consisted of blood, taken from a patient treated with checkpoint blockade. The chain's CDR3 is CASSLKGVSTNEKLFF. The CDR3 DNA sequence: TGTGCCAGCAGCTTGAAAGGGGTCTCAACTAATGAAAAACTGTTTTTT.